The 32 T cell receptor beta chains reported below all come from one sample, sequenced in a study of graft-versus-host responses after intestinal transplantation. Sequencing used immunoSEQ multiplex PCR; TCRdb keeps in-frame clones, though not all of them. Of approximately 130,000 clones listed, more than 80% are singletons. These receptors are not linked to any known antigen. The sequenced sample was unstimulated CD4+ T cells sorted from spleen or lymph node cells, obtained before intestinal transplant. The receptors were gathered from a human donor who received an intestinal transplant.

The chain has TRBV10-3 and TRBJ1-2; D not resolved. CDR3 length equals 12 residues. Between the trimmed V and J ends, which lost 6 bases and 1 base, there was a span of 6 bases. Germline V gene lookup returns CDR1 ENHRY and CDR2 SYGVKD. The CDR3 here is CAISPDNYGYTF. CDR3 bases: TGTGCCATCAGCCCAGATAACTATGGCTACACCTTC.

The J gene is TRBJ1-5, the V gene TRBV10-3; the D gene is possibly TRBD1 (5 bases). V was pared by 8 bases and J by 2 bases, with 10 bases between. CDR1 is ENHRY, CDR2 SYGVKD, per germline. The CDR3 covers 13 residues. The CDR3 is CAIGGGGNQPQHF. Written as DNA, the CDR3 is TGTGCCATCGGGGGTGGGGGCAATCAGCCCCAGCATTTT.

The rearrangement links TRBV14 to TRBJ1-2; D remains unclear. The CDR3 runs 12 residues. The V gene lost 0 bases and the J gene lost 5 bases, with 4 bases spanning the gap. From germline, CDR1 is SGHDN and CDR2 FVKESK. CDR3 amino acids: CASSQEVYGYTF. The CDR3 region has the DNA TGTGCCAGCAGCCAAGAAGTTTATGGCTACACCTTC.

The CDR3 loop reads CASSLGGSFSYEQYF. The CDR3 coding sequence is TGTGCCAGCAGTTTGGGGGGTTCGTTCTCCTACGAGCAGTACTTC. This chain uses TRBV27 with TRBJ2-7; the D gene is possibly TRBD2 (6 bases). The CDR3 spans 15 residues. The germline V and J ends were trimmed by 3 bases and 0 bases, with 12 bases remaining between them. The germline gives CDR1 MNHEY, CDR2 SMNVEV (reference sequence).

In its sample, this clone was seen once. The rearrangement links TRBV4-1 to TRBJ2-7, with D unresolved. Deletions cut 2 bases from V and 0 bases from J, with 11 bases between. CDR3 length equals 15 residues. Germline V gene sequence: CDR1 MGHRA, CDR2 YSYEKL. CDR3 residues: CASSQRAGASYEQYF. The CDR3 DNA sequence: TGCGCCAGCAGCCAAAGGGCAGGTGCCTCCTACGAGCAGTACTTC.

The chain links TRBV18 to TRBJ1-1; D not resolved. This CDR3 has 13 amino acids. The ends were cut back, 11 bases at V and 0 bases at J, with 13 bases in the middle. Germline CDR1 is KGHSH and CDR2 is LQKENI. The DNA of the CDR3 is TGTGCCTCCCGCCCAGGTATGAACACTGAAGCTTTCTTT. Amino acids: CASRPGMNTEAFF.

The chain links TRBV6-1 to TRBJ2-7; 8 positions agree with TRBD2. CDR1 is MNHNS, CDR2 SASEGT, per germline. V trimming: 8 bases; J trimming: 4 bases; junction bases outside the gene matches: 13. This CDR3 region has 15 residues. This chain's CDR3 is CASSEWRGVRYEQYF. The CDR3 DNA sequence: TGTGCCAGCTCAGAATGGCGGGGGGTCCGGTACGAGCAGTACTTC.

This clone was observed once. The chain joins TRBV19 to TRBJ2-7, with 8 bases aligning to TRBD1. V shed 4 bases and J 0 bases; nucleotides not matched to a gene: 11. Germline CDR1 reads LNHDA; CDR2 reads SQIVND (reference sequence). This CDR3 is built from 17 residues. In DNA, the CDR3 is TGTGCCAGTAGTACCCTCGGGGCAGGGGGCGACTCCTACGAGCAGTACTTC. Amino acids: CASSTLGAGGDSYEQYF.

The chain joins TRBV5-6 to TRBJ1-2; D uncertain. V gave up 2 bases and J gave up 7 bases, with 6 bases separating them. Germline V gene sequence: CDR1 SGHDT, CDR2 YYEEEE. This CDR3 spans 11 amino acids. The CDR3 reads CASSFQVGYTF. For the CDR3, the DNA is TGTGCCAGCAGCTTCCAAGTTGGCTACACCTTC.

The chain couples TRBV11-2 to TRBJ2-5; D not resolved. The V gene's germline CDR1 is SGHAT and CDR2 FQNNGV. The CDR3 sequence is 15 residues long. V lost 8 bases to trimming and J lost 4 bases, with 20 bases between them. CDR3 amino acids: CASEELGLVGETQYF. Written as DNA, the CDR3 is TGTGCCAGCGAGGAGTTAGGGTTGGTAGGAGAGACCCAGTACTTC.

This clone was seen a single time. The CDR3 sequence: CASSLHSRADEAFF. In nucleotides, the CDR3 is TGTGCCAGCAGCTTACACAGCCGAGCTGATGAAGCTTTCTTT. The rearrangement uses TRBV11-2 and TRBJ1-1; D gene unclear. Germline CDR1 is SGHAT and CDR2 is FQNNGV. The ends were cut back, 2 bases at V and 7 bases at J, with 14 bases in the middle. The CDR3 covers 14 residues.

The rearrangement links TRBV18 to TRBJ2-6, with D tentatively TRBD1 (5 bases). CDR1 KGHSH and CDR2 LQKENI come from the germline V gene. Trimming stripped 6 bases from V and 0 bases from J, with 15 bases between. The CDR3 covers 17 residues. DNA of the CDR3: TGTGCCAGCTCTCCTGGACACGCCAGCTCTGGGGCCAACGTCCTGACTTTC. Translated, it gives CASSPGHASSGANVLTF.

The chain employs TRBV15 and TRBJ1-4, with 10 bases matching TRBD1. The junction had 3 bases not matched to a gene; V was cut back by 3 bases and J by 8 bases. This CDR3 is built from 14 residues. The germline CDR1 and CDR2 sequences are LNHNV and YYDKDF (reference sequence). CDR3 loop: CATSRDRGTEKLFF. CDR3 sequence (DNA): TGTGCCACCAGCAGGGACAGGGGGACCGAAAAACTGTTTTTT.

The chain uses TRBV5-4 and TRBJ2-1; TRBD1 matches 7 bases. The CDR3 has 14 amino acids. Germline-derived CDR1 and CDR2 are SGHNT and YYREEE (reference sequence). V lost 5 bases to trimming and J lost 9 bases; unmatched junction nucleotides: 11. The CDR3 DNA follows: TGTGCCAGCAGACAAAATACAGGGGTTGGTGAGCAGTTCTTC. Protein sequence: CASRQNTGVGEQFF.

V gene TRBV2 combines with J gene TRBJ2-1; D is uncertain. The V gene lost 8 bases and the J gene lost 3 bases, with 5 bases spanning the gap. Looked up from germline, CDR1 is SNHLY and CDR2 is FYNNEI. The CDR3 spans 11 residues. CDR3 DNA sequence: TGTGCCAGCCGCTACTACAATGAGCAGTTCTTC. Translation: CASRYYNEQFF.

The chain combines TRBV5-1 with TRBJ2-7, with D maybe TRBD2 (5 bases). V lost 0 bases and J lost 2, with 12 bases in between. This CDR3 comprises 15 residues. Germline assignment: CDR1 SGHRS and CDR2 YFSETQ. CDR3 in DNA: TGCGCCAGCAGCTTGGCGGGCGGGTTGGCCTACGAGCAGTACTTC. It specifies CASSLAGGLAYEQYF.

The CDR3 protein is CASSTPGRDNEKLFF. The CDR3 region has the DNA TGTGCCAGTAGTACCCCGGGTCGGGACAATGAAAAACTGTTTTTT. V is TRBV19 and J is TRBJ1-4, with D possibly being TRBD1 (5 bases). The ends were cut back, 4 bases at V and 5 bases at J, with 14 bases in the middle. Germline CDR1 and CDR2: LNHDA and SQIVND (reference sequence). The CDR3 totals 15 residues.

This clone occurred a few times. This rearrangement joins TRBV19 to TRBJ1-6; 7 bases align to TRBD1. With 7 bases clipped from V and 11 bases from J, the junction kept 8 bases outside the gene matches. CDR1 is LNHDA, CDR2 SQIVND, per germline (reference sequence). The CDR3 has 13 amino acids. CDR3 DNA sequence: TGTGCCAGTAACCGAGGGGGCGAGCCACCCCTCCACTTT. Encoded protein: CASNRGGEPPLHF.

This clone appeared once. J is TRBJ1-6 and V is TRBV6-6; D is perhaps TRBD1 (6 bases). V was shortened by 6 bases and J by 8 bases, with 11 bases between the two germline ends. The CDR3 totals 13 residues. CDR1 and CDR2 (germline): MNHNY, SVGAGI (reference sequence). The CDR3 spells CASSQGTYSPLHF. The CDR3 DNA reads as TGTGCCAGCAGCCAGGGGACATATTCACCCCTCCACTTT.

V usage is TRBV9 and J usage is TRBJ2-1, with TRBD2 as a possible D gene (5 bases). The CDR3 totals 16 residues. The germline gives CDR1 SGDLS, CDR2 YYNGEE. The V end lost 0 bases, the J end lost 2 bases, and 12 bases lay between the germline ends. Here the CDR3 DNA reads TGTGCCAGCAGCGTAGATCGGGGTACTACCTACAATGAGCAGTTCTTC. It specifies CASSVDRGTTYNEQFF.

The V gene is TRBV30, the J gene TRBJ2-3, with TRBD2 matching over 7 bases. Per the germline V gene, CDR1 is GTSNPN and CDR2 is SVGIG (reference sequence). V lost 4 bases to trimming and J lost 4 bases; unmatched junction nucleotides: 8. There are 14 residues in the CDR3. In DNA form, the CDR3 reads TGTGCCTGGACCGCGCAGGGAGGGGCAGATACGCAGTATTTT. Its translation: CAWTAQGGADTQYF.

This chain joins TRBV7-8 and TRBJ1-2, with D tentatively TRBD1 (5 bases). Germline loops: CDR1 SGHVS, CDR2 FQNEAQ. V was shortened by 4 bases and J by 6 bases, with 15 bases between the two germline ends. This CDR3 contains 14 residues. The CDR3 coding sequence is TGTGCCAGCAGCTCCGTCGGGGGGGTAGATGGCTACACCTTC. Protein sequence: CASSSVGGVDGYTF.

V gene TRBV27 combines with J gene TRBJ2-6; D remains unclear. This CDR3 is 14 amino acids long. Per germline, CDR1 MNHEY and CDR2 SMNVEV (reference sequence). V lost 4 bases and J lost 0, with 4 bases in between. The CDR3 is CASSSVSGANVLTF. The CDR3 nucleotides are TGTGCCAGCAGTTCAGTCTCTGGGGCCAACGTCCTGACTTTC.

The chain combines TRBV5-1 with TRBJ1-2; unclear D gene. The V gene lost 0 bases and the J gene lost 2 bases, with 17 bases spanning the gap. This CDR3 is built from 17 residues. Germline V gene lookup returns CDR1 SGHRS and CDR2 YFSETQ. CDR3 residues: CASSLDGIGLINYGYTF. The CDR3 DNA is TGCGCCAGCAGCTTGGACGGGATAGGCCTAATAAACTATGGCTACACCTTC.

This sequence joins TRBV11-1 and TRBJ2-1; 8 bases align to TRBD2. In germline, CDR1 is SGHAT, CDR2 FQDESV (reference sequence). V gave up 2 bases and J gave up 0 bases; unmatched junction bases: 6. The length of the CDR3 is 17 residues. The CDR3 loop is CASSLLAGGLSYNEQFF. The CDR3 DNA reads as TGTGCCAGCAGCTTACTTGCGGGGGGTCTCTCCTACAATGAGCAGTTCTTC. The whole variable domain, remainder taken from reference TRBV11-1 and TRBJ2-1, is EAEVAQSPRYKITEKSQAVAFWCDPISGHATLYWYRQILGQGPELLVQFQDESVVDDSQLPKDRFSAERLKGVDSTLKIQPAELGDSAMYLCASSLLAGGLSYNEQFFGPGTRLTVL.

The genes are TRBV4-1 and TRBJ2-2; 13 nucleotides align to TRBD2. The CDR3 has 18 residues. V shed 4 bases, J shed 4 bases, and the junction held 9 bases outside the gene matches. Per the germline V gene, CDR1 is MGHRA and CDR2 is YSYEKL. CDR3 loop: CASSLAGTSGISTGELFF. CDR3 bases: TGCGCCAGCAGCCTAGCGGGGACTAGCGGGATTTCCACCGGGGAGCTGTTTTTT.

The genes are TRBV5-1 and TRBJ2-3; tentatively, D is TRBD2 (7 bases). V dropped 0 bases and J dropped 2 bases, with 13 bases sitting between them. Looked up from germline, CDR1 is SGHRS and CDR2 is YFSETQ. The CDR3 spans 16 residues. The CDR3 bases are TGCGCCAGCAGCTTGGGTACGGCGGGGGCCACAGATACGCAGTATTTT. Its translation is CASSLGTAGATDTQYF.

The chain links TRBV5-1 to TRBJ2-7; D is uncertain. V lost 1 base, J lost 1 base, and 12 bases lay in between. This CDR3 spans 15 amino acids. In germline, CDR1 is SGHRS, CDR2 YFSETQ. The CDR3 nucleotides read TGCGCCAGCAGCTTGAGGCCAGATTTTTCCTACGAGCAGTACTTC. Protein product: CASSLRPDFSYEQYF.

V and J are TRBV5-4 and TRBJ1-1; perhaps TRBD1 as D (5 bases). The CDR3 totals 14 residues. Germline CDR1 SGHNT, CDR2 YYREEE (reference sequence). V dropped 4 bases and J dropped 1 base, with 11 bases sitting between them. CDR3 in amino acids: CASSKDSKNTEAFF. The CDR3 DNA is TGTGCCAGCAGCAAAGACAGCAAGAACACTGAAGCTTTCTTT. Variable domain in full (rest from reference TRBV5-4 and TRBJ1-1): ETGVTQSPTHLIKTRGQQVTLRCSSQSGHNTVSWYQQALGQGPQFIFQYYREEENGRGNFPPRFSGLQFPNYSSELNVNALELDDSALYLCASSKDSKNTEAFFGQGTRLTVV.

This rearrangement joins TRBV6-4 to TRBJ1-1, with D hard to call. V was shortened by 7 bases and J by 3 bases, with 15 bases between the two germline ends. The CDR3 has 14 residues. Germline V gene lookup returns CDR1 MRHNA and CDR2 SNTAGT. CDR3 nucleotides: TGTGCCAGCACGAGCCAACCTGGGGACACTGAAGCTTTCTTT. Its translation: CASTSQPGDTEAFF.

The chain has TRBV11-3 and TRBJ1-1, with D possibly matching TRBD1 (5 bases). V was pared by 7 bases and J by 3 bases, with 18 bases between. The CDR3 runs 15 residues. The germline V gene encodes CDR1 SGHNT and CDR2 YENEEA. The DNA for the CDR3 is TGTGCCAGCACCGAGGAGGGGCTAACGGACACTGAAGCTTTCTTT. Translating it yields CASTEEGLTDTEAFF. Full variable domain (remainder filled in from reference TRBV11-3 and TRBJ1-1): EAGVVQSPRYKIIEKKQPVAFWCNPISGHNTLYWYLQNLGQGPELLIRYENEEAVDDSQLPKDRFSAERLKGVDSTLKIQPAELGDSAVYLCASTEEGLTDTEAFFGQGTRLTVV.

This clone has just one count. The chain employs TRBV19 and TRBJ2-7; 8 nucleotides align to TRBD2. The CDR3 runs 12 residues. Germline lookup yields CDR1 LNHDA and CDR2 SQIVND (reference sequence). J was trimmed by 4 bases and V by 10 bases; bases with no gene match: 6. The CDR3 here is CATTGGGYEQYF. The CDR3 DNA sequence: TGTGCCACCACGGGGGGGGGTTACGAGCAGTACTTC.